This T cell receptor beta chain stems from a study of blood T cell repertoires in COVID-19. About the research overall: Some COVID-19 samples were acute and others convalescent; all came from the United States, Italy and Spain. Sources were T cells, B-cell-depleted T cells, or PBMCs; the material itself was cDNA or gDNA.

Authors' data handling: It was from reference gene primer amplification that nucleated cell counts were estimated. Sequencing used immunoSEQ multiplex PCR; TCRdb keeps in-frame clones, though not all of them. V, J and clone size are taken as reported in that table, and D and trimming were inferred from the DNA itself. This sample has roughly 170,000 clones; 86% occur once, and the top ten carry roughly 20%. V dropped 1 base and J dropped 3 bases, with 6 bases sitting between them. This CDR3 region has 13 residues. Germline V gene sequence: CDR1 SGHNT, CDR2 YENEEA. V and J are TRBV11-3 and TRBJ1-1; D uncertain. The clonotype originates from a man aged 70 or older with active or convalescent COVID-19. Material for sequencing was peripheral blood. CDR3 sequence (DNA): TGTGCCAGCAGCTTAGGTTCGGACACTGAAGCTTTCTTT. Translation: CASSLGSDTEAFF.